This T cell receptor beta chain was observed in a study of T cell responses to AZD1222 COVID-19 vaccine. Study-level points and caveats: CD4 TCRs associated with vaccination spanned spike, dominating at 160-218 and 743-854.

As for this clone: Its antigen is not identified.

Clones were read by immunoSEQ multiplex PCR, and TCRdb kept only the in-frame ones, dropping some. The data contain tens of thousands of clones, more than 60% of them seen just once; the ten biggest clones take up roughly 6.6%. The CDR3 length is 17 residues. CDR1 is MGHRA and CDR2 is YSYEKL in the germline V gene. Trimming took 4 bases from V and 4 from J; bases not matched to a gene: 11. The genes are TRBV4-1 and TRBJ1-5; 9 bases are a match to TRBD1. This material consisted of peripheral blood, taken on day 0 of AZD1222 vaccination. This receptor was taken from an adult in good health. CDR3 sequence (DNA): TGCGCCAGCAGCCCCCAGGGGGGACAGGGAGTTAATCAGCCCCAGCATTTT. This sequence encodes CASSPQGGQGVNQPQHF.